The present entry profiles one TCR beta chain with its context. Its specificity is unknown. Patients had HPV-negative, locally advanced oral cavity squamous cell carcinoma. No culture or expansion preceded analysis of these blood cells. Assay: immunoSEQ multiplex PCR; the TCRdb copy retains only in-frame clones and omits some. In the table there are 30,000 to 40,000 clones, about 87% of which are singletons. This sample is part of a study of neoadjuvant anti-PD-1 for oral cavity cancer. Study information: Around day 43, patients without progression received a fourth nivolumab dose before surgery.

Study-wide findings and caveats: Higher pretreatment blood Treg/Th17 ratios correlated with higher pretreatment blood and lower post-treatment tumor TCRbeta clonality.

Germline values: CDR1 SGHTA, CDR2 FQGNSA. Germline trimming cut 3 bases from V and 6 bases from J; bases unmatched to any gene: 4. The CDR3 totals 13 residues. This chain connects TRBV7-2 to TRBJ2-5, with 7 positions matching TRBD1. Sequences were derived from PBMCs, sampled before nivolumab (anti-PD-1) treatment. The sequence derives from a person aged 35-79 years with oral cavity squamous cell carcinoma. The CDR3 nucleotides are TGTGCCAGCAGCTTCGACAGGGACCAGACCCAGTACTTC. Protein: CASSFDRDQTQYF.